This T cell receptor (beta chain) is drawn from a study of blood T cells in healthy people across ages. Only a few counts were recorded for this clonotype. Germline V CDR1 and CDR2: SNHLY, FYNNEI. V lost 9 bases, J lost 2 bases, and 9 bases stayed unmatched. This CDR3 is built from 15 residues. A second roughly 7 to 12 cycle PCR used barcoded and J-beta primers. Each sample yielded at least 2.5 million CDR3-containing paired-end reads. TCRdb ran MiXCR on the 5' RACE reads and lists one entry per CDR3 protein. The data contain around 800,000 distinct CDR3 sequences, approximately 24% of them seen just once; the ten biggest clones take up under 3%. These data were likewise used in another study, on T cells of mothers and their children. That paper adds: Samples were provided by three healthy Caucasian mothers and their six children. Sequencing returned over 9 million TCR beta CDR3 reads per mother and around 3 million per child. Inherited differences only slightly affect thymic shaping of TCR recombination output.

The sample was blood. The sequence derives from a boy younger than 18 in good health. The chain couples TRBV2 to TRBJ1-2; 10 bases are a match to TRBD1. The DNA of the CDR3 is TGTGCCAGACTGACGACAGGGGGCATGAACTATGGCTACACCTTC. Encoded protein: CARLTTGGMNYGYTF.